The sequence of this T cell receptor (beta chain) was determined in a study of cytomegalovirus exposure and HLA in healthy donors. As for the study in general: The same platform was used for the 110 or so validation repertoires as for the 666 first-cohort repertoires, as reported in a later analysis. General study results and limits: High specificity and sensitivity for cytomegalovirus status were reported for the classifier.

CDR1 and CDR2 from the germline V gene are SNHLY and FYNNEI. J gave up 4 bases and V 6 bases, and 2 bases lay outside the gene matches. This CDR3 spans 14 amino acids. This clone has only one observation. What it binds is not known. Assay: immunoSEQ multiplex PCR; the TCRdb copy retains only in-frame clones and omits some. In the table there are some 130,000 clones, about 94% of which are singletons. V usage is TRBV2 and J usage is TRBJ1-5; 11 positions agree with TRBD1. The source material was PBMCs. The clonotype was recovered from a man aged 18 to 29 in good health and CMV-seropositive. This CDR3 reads CASSGDRGNQPQHF. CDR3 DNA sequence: TGTGCCAGCAGCGGGGACAGGGGGAATCAGCCCCAGCATTTT.